The T cell receptor beta chain under discussion was sequenced for a study of cytomegalovirus exposure and HLA in healthy donors. Study results and limitations: It was reportedly the case that the classifier diagnosed cytomegalovirus status with high specificity and sensitivity.

This PCR relied on a set of 60 Vbeta primers and 13 Jbeta primers. Assay used: immunoSEQ multiplex PCR; TCRdb lists only in-frame clones, some missing. The repertoire holds about 200,000 clones, 82% seen once, with roughly 0.098% in the top ten. Remarks on this clone: Its antigen is unidentified.

Trimming cost V 6 bases and J 5 bases, with 10 bases left between them. Germline V lookup: CDR1 SNHLY, CDR2 FYNNEI. This CDR3 spans 12 amino acids. Material: PBMCs. The sequence was obtained from a boy aged 2 to 9 in good health and CMV-seronegative. V is TRBV2 and J is TRBJ2-5; possibly TRBD2 for D (6 bases). The CDR3 DNA reads TGTGCCAGCAGGTCGGAGGGGGAGACCCAGTACTTC. Translation: CASRSEGETQYF.